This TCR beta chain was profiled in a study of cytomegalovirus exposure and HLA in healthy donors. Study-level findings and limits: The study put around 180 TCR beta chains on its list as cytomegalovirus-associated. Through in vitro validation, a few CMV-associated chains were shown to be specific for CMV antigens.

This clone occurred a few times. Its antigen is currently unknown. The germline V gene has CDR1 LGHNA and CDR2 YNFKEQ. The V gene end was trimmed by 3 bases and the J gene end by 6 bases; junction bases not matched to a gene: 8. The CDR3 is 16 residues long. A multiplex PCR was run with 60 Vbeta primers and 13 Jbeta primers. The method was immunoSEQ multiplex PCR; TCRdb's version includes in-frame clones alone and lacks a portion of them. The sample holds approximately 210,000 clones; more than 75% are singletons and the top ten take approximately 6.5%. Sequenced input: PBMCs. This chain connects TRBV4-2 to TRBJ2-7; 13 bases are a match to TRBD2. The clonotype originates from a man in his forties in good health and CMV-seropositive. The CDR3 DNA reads TGTGCCAGCAGCCACACTAGCGGGAGGGCCGGGGGCGAGCAGTACTTC. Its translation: CASSHTSGRAGGEQYF.